This T cell receptor (beta chain) was identified in a study of blood T cell repertoires in COVID-19. Study overall: Nucleic acid was either cDNA or gDNA, and it came from T cells, B-cell-depleted T cells, or PBMCs.

The V and J ends lost 2 bases and 2 bases respectively, with 6 bases between them. The CDR3 contains 14 residues. The germline V gene has CDR1 SGHTA and CDR2 FQGTGA. Profiling relied on immunoSEQ multiplex PCR, and the TCRdb table lists in-frame clones only, not all of them. The sample gives about 73,000 clones, 65% to 85% of which show up once; roughly 2% is in the top ten. The chain joins TRBV7-3 to TRBJ2-2, with a possible D match to TRBD2 (5 bases). This clonotype was obtained from a woman aged 55-69 years with acute or convalescent COVID-19. Sequenced input: peripheral blood. CDR3 in DNA: TGTGCCAGCAGCTTAGGACTCAACACCGGGGAGCTGTTTTTT. This codes for CASSLGLNTGELFF.